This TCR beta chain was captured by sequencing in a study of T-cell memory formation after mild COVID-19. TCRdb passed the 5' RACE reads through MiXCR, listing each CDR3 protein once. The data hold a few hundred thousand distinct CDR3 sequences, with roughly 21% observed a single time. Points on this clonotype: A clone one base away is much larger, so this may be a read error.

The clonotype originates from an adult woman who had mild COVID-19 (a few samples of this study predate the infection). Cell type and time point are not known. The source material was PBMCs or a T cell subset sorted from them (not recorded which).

CDR3 nucleotides: TGTGCCAGCAGCGTAGTGGGGGGCACAGATACGCAGTATTTT. Translation: CASSVVGGTDTQYF. The gene calls are TRBV9 and TRBJ2-3; D tentatively fits TRBD1 or TRBD2 (5 bases each). CDR3 length: 14 residues. V lost 0 bases and J lost 1, with 6 bases in between. CDR1 is SGDLS and CDR2 is YYNGEE in the germline V gene.